This passage covers 9 T cell receptor beta chains from one sample sequenced in a study of blood T cell repertoires in COVID-19. Profiled with immunoSEQ multiplex PCR; TCRdb holds only in-frame clones, not every one. The sample has approximately 220,000 clones, more than 75% seen once; the top ten hold around 2.7%. The sequenced material came from peripheral blood. The origin of the receptors is a man aged 55 to 70 with acute or convalescent COVID-19.

This sequence joins TRBV6-5 and TRBJ1-1; 9 bases match TRBD1. Germline trimming cut 6 bases from V and 3 bases from J; bases unmatched to any gene: 8. This CDR3 is built from 15 residues. CDR1 is MNHEY, CDR2 SVGAGI, per germline. The CDR3 is CASRDYRGRDTEAFF. As DNA, the CDR3 is TGTGCCAGCAGGGATTACAGGGGGCGCGACACTGAAGCTTTCTTT.

This clone was observed a few times. The V gene is TRBV12-5, the J gene TRBJ2-5; maybe TRBD2 (7 bases). Looked up from germline, CDR1 is LGHNT and CDR2 is FRNRAP. V was shortened by 0 bases and J by 4 bases, with 12 bases between the two germline ends. This CDR3 region has 15 residues. The CDR3 sequence: CASGLVRGAGETQYF. CDR3 bases: TGTGCTAGTGGTTTGGTACGGGGGGCGGGAGAGACCCAGTACTTC.

V and J are TRBV9 and TRBJ2-5; D remains unclear. The CDR3 has 13 amino acids. The V end lost 6 bases, the J end lost 5 bases, and 14 bases lay between the germline ends. Germline V gene sequence: CDR1 SGDLS, CDR2 YYNGEE. DNA for the CDR3: TGTGCCAGCAACTCCCCGCCCTTGGAGACCCAGTACTTC. Its translation is CASNSPPLETQYF.

This clone was recorded once. The rearrangement joins TRBV4-2 to TRBJ2-1, with 8 bases that match TRBD2. The J segment lost 4 bases and the V segment lost 1 base, leaving 9 bases of the junction unmatched. CDR1 is LGHNA, CDR2 YNFKEQ, per germline. The CDR3 loop spans 17 amino acids. The CDR3 loop reads CASSQVSSGSSYNEQFF. CDR3 nucleotide sequence: TGTGCCAGCAGCCAAGTTTCTAGCGGGTCCTCTTACAATGAGCAGTTCTTC.

The chain recombines TRBV5-6 with TRBJ1-3, with 8 bases lining up with TRBD1. There are 16 residues in the CDR3. With V trimmed by 4 bases and J by 1 base, 7 bases remained unmatched. The germline V gene has CDR1 SGHDT and CDR2 YYEEEE. CDR3 in amino acids: CASSPGGQGSGNTIYF. CDR3 DNA sequence: TGTGCCAGCAGCCCTGGCGGACAGGGATCTGGAAACACCATATATTTT.

This sequence joins TRBV18 and TRBJ2-2; the match to TRBD2 covers 8 bases. Germline CDR1 reads KGHSH; CDR2 reads LQKENI. V was clipped by 2 bases and J by 2 bases; unmatched bases: 7. CDR3 length equals 17 residues. The CDR3 loop is CASSPSTAGVNTGELFF. Here the CDR3 DNA reads TGTGCCAGCTCACCATCAACAGCGGGGGTAAACACCGGGGAGCTGTTTTTT.

The chain is built from TRBV6-5 and TRBJ1-5; D ambiguous. Germline lookup yields CDR1 MNHEY and CDR2 SVGAGI. Trimming shortened V by 7 bases and J by 9 bases, and 16 bases separated the two germline ends. CDR3 length: 13 residues. Written as DNA, the CDR3 is TGTGCCAGCAAATTAGGCACCGAGGGGCCCCAGCATTTT. Its protein product is CASKLGTEGPQHF.

The chain joins TRBV7-9 to TRBJ2-3, with D perhaps TRBD2 (6 bases). Looked up from germline, CDR1 is SEHNR and CDR2 is FQNEAQ (reference sequence). This CDR3 is built from 13 residues. Trimming took off 6 bases at V and 3 bases at J, with 10 bases between the two ends. The CDR3 region is CASSSGTTDTQYF. The CDR3 region has the DNA TGTGCCAGCAGTTCCGGGACTACAGATACGCAGTATTTT.

The rearrangement uses TRBV5-1 and TRBJ1-2; D is ambiguous. V gave up 4 bases and J gave up 7 bases, with 17 bases separating them. CDR3 length: 14 residues. Germline lookup yields CDR1 SGHRS and CDR2 YFSETQ. The CDR3 sequence: CASSAWTSEGGYTF. CDR3 in DNA: TGCGCCAGCAGCGCATGGACCTCCGAGGGTGGCTACACCTTC.